What follows is one T cell receptor (beta chain) and its context. The antigen remains unidentified. The data were taken from a study of a mutant IDH1 vaccine in newly diagnosed glioma. Looking at the study overall: Onset of vaccination occurred 4-6 weeks following radiotherapy alone, or with temozolomide cycles. The earlier regimen, radiotherapy, temozolomide, or both, was most often both.

Time point indicated: week 5, during vaccination. One vaccine dose held 300 ug of mutant IDH1 20-mer peptide and came with topical imiquimod. Donor diagnoses consisted of new WHO grade 3 or 4 IDH1-mutant, ATRX-lost astrocytomas. The assay was immunoSEQ multiplex PCR, and TCRdb's table has in-frame clones only and misses some. Here the sample spans 23,000 or so clones, 75% to 80% being singletons. CDR1 SQVTM and CDR2 ANQGSEA come from the germline V gene. The CDR3 has 14 amino acids. Trimming left V 5 bases short and J 4 bases short, with 12 bases between. The sequence derives from a man aged 40-50 years with glioma. The chain couples TRBV29-1 to TRBJ2-6; no clear D gene. The material was PBMCs, obtained from a glioma patient whose treatment included an IDH1 peptide vaccine. CDR3 DNA sequence: TGCAGCGTTTCACTGCCTTTGGGGGCCAACGTCCTGACTTTC. It codes for CSVSLPLGANVLTF.